Presented here are 10 T cell receptor beta chains from one specimen sequenced in a study of cytomegalovirus exposure and HLA in healthy donors. TCRdb's copy holds only in-frame clones and misses some; the assay was immunoSEQ multiplex PCR. The sample includes tens of thousands of clones, 95% to 97% of them seen just once. Sequencing was carried out using PBMCs. Every receptor here comes from a man aged 18 to 30 in good health and CMV-seronegative.

This clone has a single count. V and J are TRBV11-2 and TRBJ2-1; 9 bases agree with TRBD1. V shed 3 bases, J shed 10 bases, and the junction held 4 bases outside the gene matches. The CDR3 has 13 residues. Germline CDR1 reads SGHAT; CDR2 reads FQNNGV. The chain's CDR3 is CASSLDRGGEQFF. The CDR3 DNA reads as TGTGCCAGCAGCTTGGACAGGGGAGGAGAGCAGTTCTTC.

This chain links TRBV9 with TRBJ2-5, with 10 bases that match TRBD2. With 4 bases clipped from V and 0 bases from J, the junction kept 9 bases outside the gene matches. The germline V gene encodes CDR1 SGDLS and CDR2 YYNGEE. This CDR3 has 17 amino acids. The CDR3 reads CASSPRTSGMYQETQYF. The CDR3, as DNA: TGTGCCAGCAGCCCTAGGACTAGCGGAATGTACCAAGAGACCCAGTACTTC.

This chain joins TRBV28 and TRBJ1-3; D is possibly TRBD1 (6 bases). This CDR3 contains 15 residues. V was shortened by 7 bases and J by 4 bases, with 17 bases between the two germline ends. The germline gives CDR1 MDHEN, CDR2 SYDVKM. CDR3 nucleotide sequence: TGTGCCAGCACCTTAAGGGGGGGATCAGGAAACACCATATATTTT. Protein product: CASTLRGGSGNTIYF.

Here the CDR3 DNA reads TGTGCCAGCAGTCCGGGACAGGGGTCTGGGGCCAACGTCCTGACTTTC. It translates to CASSPGQGSGANVLTF. The rearrangement links TRBV11-3 to TRBJ2-6; 10 nucleotides agree with TRBD1. Germline lookup yields CDR1 SGHNT and CDR2 YENEEA. Germline trimming cut 6 bases from V and 1 base from J; bases unmatched to any gene: 3. The CDR3 totals 16 residues.

The chain employs TRBV28 and TRBJ1-2; no definite D call. The germline V gene encodes CDR1 MDHEN and CDR2 SYDVKM. The CDR3 totals 11 residues. Deletions cut 4 bases from V and 5 bases from J, with 5 bases between. CDR3 residues: CASSSVYGYTF. In nucleotides, the CDR3 is TGTGCCAGCAGTTCAGTTTATGGCTACACCTTC.

The rearrangement joins TRBV6-5 to TRBJ1-2; D gene uncertain. Germline CDR1 MNHEY, CDR2 SVGAGI. Trimming cost V 2 bases and J 2 bases, with 12 bases left between them. This CDR3 comprises 15 residues. CDR3 nucleotides: TGTGCCAGCAGTTACGCCGGTGCCCGAAACTATGGCTACACCTTC. It codes for CASSYAGARNYGYTF.

The rearrangement uses TRBV7-9 and TRBJ1-2, with a weak D call TRBD1 (5 bases). Germline CDR1 and CDR2: SEHNR and FQNEAQ (reference sequence). This CDR3 region has 15 residues. Deletions cut 1 base from V and 7 bases from J, with 16 bases between. The CDR3, as DNA: TGTGCCAGCAGCTTAGGTCCGGGGGACGTGGGTGGCTACACCTTC. Translation: CASSLGPGDVGGYTF.

The rearrangement joins TRBV4-1 to TRBJ1-6, with D perhaps matching TRBD1 (6 bases). Trimming removed 0 bases from V and 10 bases from J, with 16 bases in between. The germline gives CDR1 MGHRA, CDR2 YSYEKL. There are 16 residues in the CDR3. DNA for the CDR3: TGCGCCAGCAGCCAAGAAGGCAGGGGCTGGCGATCACCCCTCCACTTT. As protein: CASSQEGRGWRSPLHF.

This clone was counted once. The chain carries TRBV21-1 and TRBJ1-1; TRBD1, the table's D call, lacks a check against the DNA. TRBV21-1 is a listed pseudogene. The CDR3 has 16 amino acids. The DNA for the CDR3 is TGTGCCAGCAGCAAATCAGGGGGAGAGATGGACACTGAAGCTTTCTTT. Protein product: CASSKSGGEMDTEAFF.

The rearrangement joins TRBV6-1 to TRBJ1-5; 10 nucleotides align to TRBD1. Germline V gene data show CDR1 as MNHNS and CDR2 as SASEGT. The CDR3 has 15 residues. V shed 0 bases, J shed 5 bases, and the junction held 1 base outside the gene matches. In DNA form, the CDR3 reads TGTGCCAGCAGTGAAGCAGGGACAGGGGATCAGCCCCAGCATTTT. Protein: CASSEAGTGDQPQHF.